The rows below give T cell receptor beta chains drawn from one sample of a study of early T cells in non-severe SARS-CoV-2 infection. TCRdb re-called the 5' RACE reads through MiXCR, storing one row per CDR3 protein. The data contain 80,000 or so distinct CDR3 sequences, over 12% of them singletons. The source material was whole blood. These receptors originate from an adult who was a healthcare worker with PCR-confirmed SARS-CoV-2 infection or an uninfected control (not recorded which). The CDR3 runs from the conserved cysteine through the conserved F or W. Fields, in order: clone size, J gene, D gene, V gene, CDR3 protein, CDR3 DNA. D genes are given only for firm matches. Clone size appears in some rows only: once, few, many, or a class for an expanded clone.

many,TRBJ2-7,TRBD1,TRBV19,CASSWATGDYEQYF,TGTGCCAGTAGTTGGGCTACAGGGGACTACGAGCAGTACTTC
many,TRBJ2-6,TRBD1,TRBV7-3,CASSHPTGQGSGANVLTF,TGTGCCAGCAGCCACCCCACCGGACAGGGCTCTGGGGCCAACGTCCTGACTTTC
-,TRBJ1-5,-,TRBV19,CASTYSSGTSPHF,TGTGCCAGTACTTATTCCTCAGGGACCTCCCCGCATTTT
few,TRBJ2-3,-,TRBV7-3,CASSLTGLGTDTQYF,TGTGCCAGCAGCTTAACTGGGCTAGGGACAGATACGCAGTATTTT
-,TRBJ2-5,TRBD2,TRBV6-5,CASTTVASGGQETQYF,TGTGCCAGCACGACGGTGGCCAGCGGGGGGCAAGAGACCCAGTACTTC
many,TRBJ2-1,TRBD2,TRBV19,CASSRLAGRYNEQFF,TGTGCCAGTAGTAGACTAGCGGGAAGATACAATGAGCAGTTCTTC
-,TRBJ2-7,-,TRBV12-3/TRBV12-4,CASSLWGREYF,TGTGCCAGCAGTTTATGGGGCAGAGAGTACTTC
-,TRBJ2-5,-,TRBV29-1,CSARTVQETQYF,TGCAGCGCTAGGACAGTCCAAGAGACCCAGTACTTC
many,TRBJ2-7,TRBD2,TRBV7-9,CASSSGLAGEQYF,TGTGCCAGCAGCTCGGGACTAGCGGGCGAGCAGTACTTC
many,TRBJ2-1,-,TRBV19,CASSRLTGWPYNEQFF,TGTGCCAGTAGTAGATTAACAGGGTGGCCCTACAATGAGCAGTTCTTC
-,TRBJ2-3,-,TRBV7-9,CASSSWDTQYF,TGTGCCAGCAGCTCATGGGATACGCAGTATTTT
many,TRBJ2-5,TRBD2,TRBV20-1,CSAPARYSGEETQYF,TGCAGTGCCCCAGCTAGATATAGCGGGGAAGAGACCCAGTACTTC
-,TRBJ1-5,-,TRBV24-1,CATSEVGFGNQPQHF,TGTGCCACCAGTGAGGTCGGCTTCGGCAATCAGCCCCAGCATTTT
few,TRBJ2-7,TRBD2,TRBV20-1,CSASPSSGTYEQYF,TGCAGTGCCTCACCCTCTAGCGGAACTTACGAGCAGTACTTC
-,TRBJ2-1,TRBD2,TRBV6-5,CASSYHTGGTNEQFF,TGTGCCAGCAGTTACCACACGGGGGGAACAAATGAGCAGTTCTTC
many,TRBJ2-3,-,TRBV6-4,CASSDQGTDTQYF,TGTGCCAGCAGTGACCAGGGCACAGATACGCAGTATTTT
few,TRBJ2-7,-,TRBV29-1,CSVDHGPEQYF,TGCAGCGTTGACCACGGGCCCGAGCAGTACTTC
few,TRBJ2-7,TRBD2,TRBV7-9,CASTVSPTSGGASYEQYF,TGTGCCAGCACCGTCTCCCCGACTAGCGGGGGAGCTTCCTACGAGCAGTACTTC
-,TRBJ1-5,-,TRBV19,CASSLPGAQPQHF,TGTGCCAGTAGTCTTCCAGGGGCCCAGCCCCAGCATTTT
-,TRBJ2-7,-,TRBV12-3/TRBV12-4,CASTSWGGFYEQYF,TGTGCCAGCACCTCCTGGGGGGGCTTCTACGAGCAGTACTTC
many,TRBJ1-1,-,TRBV5-1,CASSLQGTNTEAFF,TGCGCCAGCAGCTTGCAGGGTACGAACACTGAAGCTTTCTTT
-,TRBJ2-1,TRBD2,TRBV7-3,CASSPPGGNEQFF,TGTGCCAGCAGCCCCCCCGGGGGGAATGAGCAGTTCTTC
few,TRBJ1-4,TRBD1,TRBV3-1,CASSPLDRGHEKLFF,TGTGCCAGCAGCCCACTCGACAGGGGACATGAAAAACTGTTTTTT
-,TRBJ2-7,-,TRBV6-5,CASSSTRRGKRNEQYF,TGTGCCAGCAGTTCCACCCGTAGGGGGAAGAGGAACGAGCAGTACTTC
-,TRBJ1-1,-,TRBV29-1,CSVPWGTEAFF,TGCAGCGTTCCCTGGGGAACTGAAGCTTTCTTT
many,TRBJ2-1,-,TRBV5-4,CASSFRASQSSYNEQFF,TGTGCCAGCAGCTTCAGGGCATCTCAGAGCTCCTACAATGAGCAGTTCTTC
-,TRBJ2-1,TRBD2,TRBV6-5,CASSFGLAGREQFF,TGTGCCAGCAGCTTTGGACTAGCGGGACGTGAGCAGTTCTTC
many,TRBJ1-2,TRBD1,TRBV7-8,CASSPGTGRANYGYTF,TGTGCCAGCAGCCCAGGGACAGGGCGAGCTAACTATGGCTACACCTTC
-,TRBJ2-3,TRBD1,TRBV5-1,CASSLAGQGSDTQYF,TGCGCCAGCAGCTTGGCGGGACAGGGGTCAGATACGCAGTATTTT
few,TRBJ1-1,-,TRBV7-2,CASSPLEQGNTEAFF,TGTGCCAGCAGCCCCCTGGAACAGGGGAACACTGAAGCTTTCTTT
few,TRBJ2-3,-,TRBV3-1,CASSLRLRGGTDTQYF,TGTGCCAGCAGCCTCAGACTACGCGGAGGCACAGATACGCAGTATTTT
many,TRBJ2-1,TRBD1,TRBV19,CASSNHRGSYNEQFF,TGTGCCAGTAGTAATCACAGGGGATCCTACAATGAGCAGTTCTTC
-,TRBJ2-5,TRBD1,TRBV5-6,CASSADRAETQYF,TGTGCCAGCAGCGCCGACAGGGCAGAGACCCAGTACTTC
-,TRBJ2-5,-,TRBV5-1,CASTLQGSEIKTQYF,TGCGCCAGCACCCTCCAGGGGTCGGAGATAAAGACCCAGTACTTC
-,TRBJ1-2,TRBD1,TRBV9,CASSRTGGEGYGYTF,TGTGCCAGCAGCCGGACAGGGGGCGAAGGTTATGGCTACACCTTC
few,TRBJ1-1,TRBD1,TRBV6-1,CASSEDRVNTEAFF,TGTGCCAGCAGTGAGGACAGGGTCAACACTGAAGCTTTCTTT
-,TRBJ2-7,TRBD2,TRBV3-1,CASSHQTSGAYYEQYF,TGTGCCAGCAGCCACCAGACTAGCGGGGCTTACTACGAGCAGTACTTC
few,TRBJ2-2,TRBD1,TRBV7-9,CASSKRPEQGSNTGELFF,TGTGCCAGCAGCAAACGTCCGGAACAGGGGTCTAACACCGGGGAGCTGTTTTTT
-,TRBJ2-1,TRBD2,TRBV5-1,CASSPLGGGSYNEQFF,TGCGCCAGCAGCCCCCTGGGGGGGGGATCCTACAATGAGCAGTTCTTC
-,TRBJ2-3,-,TRBV20-1,CSARDGQGTDTQYF,TGCAGTGCTAGAGATGGGCAGGGTACGGATACGCAGTATTTT
-,TRBJ2-7,TRBD1,TRBV20-1,CSAHRDRGFREQYF,TGCAGTGCTCACCGGGACAGGGGATTTCGGGAGCAGTACTTC
-,TRBJ1-5,-,TRBV7-7,CASSKNSDGVNNQPQHF,TGTGCTAGCAGCAAAAACTCTGACGGGGTTAACAATCAGCCCCAGCATTTT
many,TRBJ2-2,-,TRBV6-2/TRBV6-3,CASSYFGSLEREGESGELFF,TGTGCCAGCAGTTACTTCGGATCACTAGAGAGGGAGGGGGAGAGCGGGGAGCTGTTTTTT
many,TRBJ2-7,TRBD2,TRBV18,CASSGLAGGTGYEQYF,TGTGCCAGCTCGGGACTAGCGGGAGGGACAGGATACGAGCAGTACTTC
few,TRBJ2-1,-,TRBV2,CASNSPEYNEQFF,TGTGCCAGCAATAGTCCAGAGTACAATGAGCAGTTCTTC
-,TRBJ2-5,-,TRBV24-1,CATSDLYQETQYF,TGTGCCACCAGTGATTTATACCAAGAGACCCAGTACTTC
many,TRBJ2-3,TRBD1,TRBV24-1,CATSDSGTGSTDTQYF,TGTGCCACCAGTGATTCGGGGACAGGTAGCACAGATACGCAGTATTTT
few,TRBJ2-1,TRBD2,TRBV20-1,CSAIASGGAWEQFF,TGCAGTGCGATCGCTAGCGGGGGGGCCTGGGAGCAGTTCTTC
many,TRBJ2-7,-,TRBV19,CASSIPPSHEQYF,TGTGCCAGTAGTATCCCCCCTTCACACGAGCAGTACTTC
-,TRBJ2-5,-,TRBV14,CASSQDGAETQYF,TGTGCCAGCAGCCAAGATGGGGCAGAGACCCAGTACTTC
-,TRBJ2-3,-,TRBV19,CASSNRGFEDTQYF,TGTGCCAGTAGTAATAGGGGCTTCGAAGATACGCAGTATTTT
many,TRBJ2-5,TRBD2,TRBV11-3,CASSPGTSGQETQYF,TGTGCCAGCAGCCCCGGGACTAGCGGCCAAGAGACCCAGTACTTC
many,TRBJ2-7,-,TRBV3-1,CASSPWAESSYEQYF,TGTGCCAGCAGCCCTTGGGCGGAGAGCTCCTACGAGCAGTACTTC